Reported below is one T cell receptor beta chain. The data belong to a study of shared clonotypes between healthy human individuals. CD4+ cell separation produced CD45RA+ naive and CD45RA-negative memory subsets. Only in-frame clones appear in the TCRdb table, and some are missing; sequencing was by immunoSEQ multiplex PCR. The sample lists about 770,000 clones; approximately 77% were seen once. The length of the CDR3 is 15 residues. The germline V gene encodes CDR1 SEHNR and CDR2 FQNEAQ (reference sequence). With 5 bases removed from V and 0 bases from J, the gap between germline ends came to 13 bases.

The sample was memory CD4+ T cells sorted from blood. Subset reported: CD45RA-negative fraction. This clonotype was obtained from a young woman in good health. The V and J genes are TRBV7-9 and TRBJ1-1; D gene uncertain. The DNA for the CDR3 is TGTGCCAGCAGCCCCTCGGGGTCGATGAACACTGAAGCTTTCTTT. Translated: CASSPSGSMNTEAFF.